This T cell receptor beta chain was profiled in a study of cytomegalovirus exposure and HLA in healthy donors. As concerns this clone: Its specificity is unknown.

Points from the study as a whole: Later on, an analysis tied 15,000 to 20,000 TCR beta sequences to HLA alleles at 0.05 false discovery rate.

Trimming took 3 bases from V and 9 from J, leaving 19 bases between them. In germline, CDR1 is SGDLS, CDR2 YYNGEE. The CDR3 is made up of 14 amino acids. The PCR employed 60 Vbeta primers together with 13 Jbeta primers. The method was immunoSEQ multiplex PCR; TCRdb's version includes in-frame clones alone and lacks a portion of them. The repertoire holds 140,000 to 150,000 clones, with 75% to 80% as singletons. This receptor was identified in a middle-aged man in good health and CMV-seropositive. The rearrangement uses TRBV9 and TRBJ2-7; tentatively, D is TRBD2 (6 bases). Input material: PBMCs. The DNA of the CDR3 is TGTGCCAGCAGCGAGCCGGGACTCGACGAAGCGCAGTACTTC. This encodes CASSEPGLDEAQYF.